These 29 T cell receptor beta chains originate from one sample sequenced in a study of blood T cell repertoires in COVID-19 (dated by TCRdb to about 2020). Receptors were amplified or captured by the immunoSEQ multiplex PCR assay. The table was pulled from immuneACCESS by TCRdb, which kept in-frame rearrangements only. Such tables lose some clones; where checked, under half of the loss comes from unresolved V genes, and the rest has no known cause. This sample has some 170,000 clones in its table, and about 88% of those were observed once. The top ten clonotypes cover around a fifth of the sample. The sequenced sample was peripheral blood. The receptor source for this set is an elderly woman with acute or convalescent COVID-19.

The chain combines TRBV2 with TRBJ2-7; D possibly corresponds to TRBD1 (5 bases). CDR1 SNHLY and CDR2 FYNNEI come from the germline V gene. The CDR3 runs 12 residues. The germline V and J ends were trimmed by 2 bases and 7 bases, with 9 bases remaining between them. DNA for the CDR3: TGTGCCAGCAGTGAACTGGGGCGAGAGCAGTACTTC. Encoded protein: CASSELGREQYF.

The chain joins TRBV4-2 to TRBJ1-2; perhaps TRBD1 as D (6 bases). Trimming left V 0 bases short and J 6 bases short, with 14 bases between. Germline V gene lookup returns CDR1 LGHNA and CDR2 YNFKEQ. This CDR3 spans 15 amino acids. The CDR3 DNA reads TGTGCCAGCAGCCAAGATTTGACAGAGGGGGATGGCTACACCTTC. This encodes CASSQDLTEGDGYTF.

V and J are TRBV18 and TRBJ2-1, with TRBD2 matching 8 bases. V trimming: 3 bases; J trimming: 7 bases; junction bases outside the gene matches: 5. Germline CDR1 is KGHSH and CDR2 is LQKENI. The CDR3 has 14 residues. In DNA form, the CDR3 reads TGTGCCAGCTCACCCCCGACTAGCGCGAATGAGCAGTTCTTC. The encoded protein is CASSPPTSANEQFF.

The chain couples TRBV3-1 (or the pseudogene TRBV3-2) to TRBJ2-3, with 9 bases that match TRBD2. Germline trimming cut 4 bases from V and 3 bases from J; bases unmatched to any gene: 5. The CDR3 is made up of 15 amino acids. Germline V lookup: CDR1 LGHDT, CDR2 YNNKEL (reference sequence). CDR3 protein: CASSLSGSGTDTQYF. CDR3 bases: TGTGCCAGCAGCCTTAGCGGGAGTGGAACAGATACGCAGTATTTT.

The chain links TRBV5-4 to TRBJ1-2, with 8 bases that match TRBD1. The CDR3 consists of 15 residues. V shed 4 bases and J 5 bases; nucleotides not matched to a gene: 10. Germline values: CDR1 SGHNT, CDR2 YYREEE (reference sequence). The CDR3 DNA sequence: TGTGCCAGCAGCCCGGGACAGGCAGGGGTATATGGCTACACCTTC. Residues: CASSPGQAGVYGYTF.

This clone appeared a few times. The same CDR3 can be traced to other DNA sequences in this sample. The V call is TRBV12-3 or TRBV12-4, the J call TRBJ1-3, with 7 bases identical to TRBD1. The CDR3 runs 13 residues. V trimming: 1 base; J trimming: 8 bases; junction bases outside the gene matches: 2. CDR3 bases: TGTGCCAGCAGTTTAGGGCAGGGGGACACCATATATTTT. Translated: CASSLGQGDTIYF.

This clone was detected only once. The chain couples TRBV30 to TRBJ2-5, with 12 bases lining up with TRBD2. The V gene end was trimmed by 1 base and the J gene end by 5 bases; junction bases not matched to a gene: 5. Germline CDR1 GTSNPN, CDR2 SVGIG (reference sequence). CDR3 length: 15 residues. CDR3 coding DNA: TGTGCCTGGAGTGAGGCTAGCGGGGGGGACGAGACCCAGTACTTC. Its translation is CAWSEASGGDETQYF.

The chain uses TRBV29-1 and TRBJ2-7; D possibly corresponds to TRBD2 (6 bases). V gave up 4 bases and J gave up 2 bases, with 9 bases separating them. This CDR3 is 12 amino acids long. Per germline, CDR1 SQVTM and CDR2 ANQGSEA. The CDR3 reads CSVAGSPYEQYF. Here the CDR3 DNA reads TGCAGCGTTGCCGGGAGCCCCTACGAGCAGTACTTC.

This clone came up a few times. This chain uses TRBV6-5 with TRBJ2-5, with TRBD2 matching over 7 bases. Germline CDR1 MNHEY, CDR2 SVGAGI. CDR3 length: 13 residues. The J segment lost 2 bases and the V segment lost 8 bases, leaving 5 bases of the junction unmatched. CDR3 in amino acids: CASVKAGQETQYF. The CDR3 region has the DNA TGTGCCAGCGTGAAAGCGGGACAAGAGACCCAGTACTTC.

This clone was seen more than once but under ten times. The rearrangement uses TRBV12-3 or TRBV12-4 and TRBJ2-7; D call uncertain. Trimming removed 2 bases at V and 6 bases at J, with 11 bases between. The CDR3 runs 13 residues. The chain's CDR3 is CASSLTDTFEQYF. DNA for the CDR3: TGTGCCAGCAGTTTAACTGATACCTTCGAGCAGTACTTC.

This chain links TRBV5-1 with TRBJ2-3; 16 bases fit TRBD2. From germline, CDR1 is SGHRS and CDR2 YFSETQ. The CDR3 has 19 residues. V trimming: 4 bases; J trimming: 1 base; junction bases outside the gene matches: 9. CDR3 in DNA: TGCGCCAGCAGCGGAGGGACTAGCGGGGGGGCGCAGGGCACAGATACGCAGTATTTT. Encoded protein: CASSGGTSGGAQGTDTQYF. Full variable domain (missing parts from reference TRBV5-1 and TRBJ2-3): KAGVTQTPRYLIKTRGQQVTLSCSPISGHRSVSWYQQTPGQGLQFLFEYFSETQRNKGNFPGRFSGRQFSNSRSEMNVSTLELGDSALYLCASSGGTSGGAQGTDTQYFGPGTRLTVL.

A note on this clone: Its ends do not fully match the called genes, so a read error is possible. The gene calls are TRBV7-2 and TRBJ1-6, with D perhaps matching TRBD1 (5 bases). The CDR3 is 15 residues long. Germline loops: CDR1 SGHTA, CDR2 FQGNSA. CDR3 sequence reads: CASSPGLGRGSSLHF. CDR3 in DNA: TGTGCCAGCAGCCCCGGACTGGGGAGGGGTTCATCCCTCCACTTT.

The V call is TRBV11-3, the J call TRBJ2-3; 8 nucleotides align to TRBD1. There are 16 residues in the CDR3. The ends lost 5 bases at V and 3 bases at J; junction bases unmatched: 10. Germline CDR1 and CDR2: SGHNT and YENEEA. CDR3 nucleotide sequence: TGTGCCAGCAGCCCCGGACAGGGCCGGAGAACAGATACGCAGTATTTT. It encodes CASSPGQGRRTDTQYF.

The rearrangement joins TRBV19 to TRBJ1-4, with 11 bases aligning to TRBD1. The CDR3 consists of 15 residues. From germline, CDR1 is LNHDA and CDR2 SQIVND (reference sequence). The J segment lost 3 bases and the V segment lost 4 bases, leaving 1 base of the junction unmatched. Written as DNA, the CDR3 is TGTGCCAGTAGTACGGGACAGGGGGCTAATGAAAAACTGTTTTTT. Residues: CASSTGQGANEKLFF.

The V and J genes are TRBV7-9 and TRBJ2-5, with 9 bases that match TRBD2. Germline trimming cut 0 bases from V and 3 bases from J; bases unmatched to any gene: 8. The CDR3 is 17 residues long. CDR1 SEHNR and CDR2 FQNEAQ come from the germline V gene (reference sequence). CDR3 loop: CASSLAPGIAGEETQYF. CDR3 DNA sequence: TGTGCCAGCAGCTTAGCACCGGGGATAGCGGGGGAAGAGACCCAGTACTTC.

The CDR3 DNA is TGTGCCAGCAGCTCCTCCCCGGCATTCCAGGGTGAGCAGTTCTTC. This sequence encodes CASSSSPAFQGEQFF. This sequence joins TRBV7-3 and TRBJ2-1, with D perhaps TRBD1 (5 bases). V gave up 4 bases and J gave up 9 bases, with 19 bases separating them. The CDR3 has 15 amino acids. Per the germline V gene, CDR1 is SGHTA and CDR2 is FQGTGA. The full variable domain, in which reference TRBV7-3 and TRBJ2-1 provide the parts outside the CDR3, is GAGVSQTPSNKVTEKGKYVELRCDPISGHTALYWYRQSLGQGPEFLIYFQGTGAADDSGLPNDRFFAVRPEGSVSTLKIQRTERGDSAVYLCASSSSPAFQGEQFFGPGTRLTVL.

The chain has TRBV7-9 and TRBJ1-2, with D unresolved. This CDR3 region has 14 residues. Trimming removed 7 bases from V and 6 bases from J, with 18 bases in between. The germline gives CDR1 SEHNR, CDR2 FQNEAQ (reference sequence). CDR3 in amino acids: CASTHAGEVNGYTF. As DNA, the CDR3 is TGTGCCAGCACCCATGCGGGCGAGGTGAATGGCTACACCTTC.

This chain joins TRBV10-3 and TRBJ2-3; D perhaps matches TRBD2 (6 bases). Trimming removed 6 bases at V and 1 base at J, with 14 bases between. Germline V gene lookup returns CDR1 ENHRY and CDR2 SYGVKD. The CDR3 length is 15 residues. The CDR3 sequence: CAISLGAGRTDTQYF. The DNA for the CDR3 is TGTGCCATCAGCCTCGGGGCGGGGCGCACAGATACGCAGTATTTT.

The DNA for the CDR3 is TGTGCCAGAGGGGAAACTGAAGCTTTCTTT. Protein sequence: CARGETEAFF. The chain couples TRBV2 to TRBJ1-1; D is perhaps TRBD1 (5 bases). The CDR3 consists of 10 residues. V was pared by 9 bases and J by 5 bases, with 7 bases between. Germline V gives CDR1 SNHLY, CDR2 FYNNEI.

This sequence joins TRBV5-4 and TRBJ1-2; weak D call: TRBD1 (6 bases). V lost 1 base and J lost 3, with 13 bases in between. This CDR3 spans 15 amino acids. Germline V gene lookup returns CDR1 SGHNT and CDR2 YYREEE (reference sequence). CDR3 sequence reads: CASSLTGRGDYGYTF. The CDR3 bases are TGTGCCAGCAGCTTGACCGGCAGGGGCGACTATGGCTACACCTTC.

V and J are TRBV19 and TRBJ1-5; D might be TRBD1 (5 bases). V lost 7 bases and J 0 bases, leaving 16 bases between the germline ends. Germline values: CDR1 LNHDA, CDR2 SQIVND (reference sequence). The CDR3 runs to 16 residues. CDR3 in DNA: TGTGCCAGTAAACAAGGGGAAGATCGTAGCAATCAGCCCCAGCATTTT. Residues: CASKQGEDRSNQPQHF.

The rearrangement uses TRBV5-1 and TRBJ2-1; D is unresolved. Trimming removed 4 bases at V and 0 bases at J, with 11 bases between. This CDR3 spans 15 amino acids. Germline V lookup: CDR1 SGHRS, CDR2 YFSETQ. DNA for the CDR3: TGCGCCAGCAGCATAATCACGAGCTCCTACAATGAGCAGTTCTTC. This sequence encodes CASSIITSSYNEQFF.

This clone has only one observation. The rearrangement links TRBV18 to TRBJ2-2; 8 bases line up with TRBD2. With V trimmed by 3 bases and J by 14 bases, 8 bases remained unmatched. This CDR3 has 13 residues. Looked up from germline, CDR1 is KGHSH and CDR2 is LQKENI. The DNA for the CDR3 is TGTGCCAGCTCACCCGAACTAGCGGTACGACTGTTTTTT. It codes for CASSPELAVRLFF.

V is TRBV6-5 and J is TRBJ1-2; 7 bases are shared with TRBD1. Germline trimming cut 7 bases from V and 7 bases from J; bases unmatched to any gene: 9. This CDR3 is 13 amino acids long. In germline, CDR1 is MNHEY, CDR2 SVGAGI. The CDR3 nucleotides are TGTGCCAGCACCGTTGACAGGGAAGGTGGCTACACCTTC. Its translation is CASTVDREGGYTF.

CDR3 DNA: TGTGCCAGCAGCGCGGGAGCGGGGGACTACAATGAGCAGTTCTTC. It is translated as CASSAGAGDYNEQFF. The V call is TRBV11-3, the J call TRBJ2-1; 8 positions match TRBD2. The CDR3 contains 15 residues. Germline trimming cut 5 bases from V and 3 bases from J; bases unmatched to any gene: 6. Germline values: CDR1 SGHNT, CDR2 YENEEA.

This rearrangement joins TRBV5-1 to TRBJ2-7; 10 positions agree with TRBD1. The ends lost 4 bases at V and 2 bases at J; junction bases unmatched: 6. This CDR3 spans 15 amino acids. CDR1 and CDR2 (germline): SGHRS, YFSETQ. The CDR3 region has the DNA TGCGCCAGCAGCCTGACAGGGGGCAACACCTACGAGCAGTACTTC. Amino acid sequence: CASSLTGGNTYEQYF.

The CDR3 sequence is CASSAGQSNQPQHF. CDR3 nucleotides: TGTGCCAGCAGCGCGGGACAGAGCAATCAGCCCCAGCATTTT. This chain links TRBV7-8 with TRBJ1-5; 7 bases line up with TRBD1. This CDR3 is built from 14 residues. Germline V gene sequence: CDR1 SGHVS, CDR2 FQNEAQ. With 5 bases clipped from V and 1 base from J, the junction kept 2 bases outside the gene matches.

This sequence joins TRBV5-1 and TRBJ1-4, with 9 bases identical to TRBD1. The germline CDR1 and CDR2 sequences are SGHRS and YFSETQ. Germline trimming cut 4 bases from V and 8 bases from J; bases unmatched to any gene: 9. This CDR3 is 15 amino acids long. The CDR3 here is CASSIGTGYSEKLFF. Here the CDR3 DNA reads TGCGCCAGCAGCATTGGGACAGGGTATAGCGAAAAACTGTTTTTT. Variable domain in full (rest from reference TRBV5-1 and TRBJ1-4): KAGVTQTPRYLIKTRGQQVTLSCSPISGHRSVSWYQQTPGQGLQFLFEYFSETQRNKGNFPGRFSGRQFSNSRSEMNVSTLELGDSALYLCASSIGTGYSEKLFFGSGTQLSVL.

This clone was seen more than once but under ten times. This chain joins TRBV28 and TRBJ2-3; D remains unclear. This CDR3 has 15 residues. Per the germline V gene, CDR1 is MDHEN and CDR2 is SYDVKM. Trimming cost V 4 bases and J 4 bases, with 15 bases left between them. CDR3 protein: CASSSIEPRADTQYF. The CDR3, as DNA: TGTGCCAGCAGTTCTATCGAACCTCGTGCAGATACGCAGTATTTT.